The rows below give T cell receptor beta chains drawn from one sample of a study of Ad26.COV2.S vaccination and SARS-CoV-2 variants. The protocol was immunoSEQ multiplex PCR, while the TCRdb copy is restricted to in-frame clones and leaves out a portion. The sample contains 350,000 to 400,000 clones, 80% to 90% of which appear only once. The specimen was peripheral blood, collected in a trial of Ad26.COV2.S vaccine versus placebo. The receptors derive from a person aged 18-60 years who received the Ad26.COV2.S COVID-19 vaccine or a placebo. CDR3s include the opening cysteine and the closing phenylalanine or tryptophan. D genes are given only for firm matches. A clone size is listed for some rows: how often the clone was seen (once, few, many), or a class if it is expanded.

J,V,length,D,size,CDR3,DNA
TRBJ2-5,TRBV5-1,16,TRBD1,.,CASSLFITGDQETQYF,TGCGCCAGCAGCTTGTTCATCACAGGGGACCAAGAGACCCAGTACTTC
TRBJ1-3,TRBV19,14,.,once,CASSMFRGGNTIYF,TGTGCCAGTAGTATGTTCAGGGGTGGAAACACCATATATTTT
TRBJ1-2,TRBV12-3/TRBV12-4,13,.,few,CASSLGQGYGYTF,TGTGCCAGCAGTTTAGGGCAGGGGTATGGCTACACCTTC
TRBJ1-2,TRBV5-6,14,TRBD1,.,CASSPQTGSGGYTF,TGTGCCAGCAGCCCTCAGACAGGGAGCGGGGGCTACACCTTC
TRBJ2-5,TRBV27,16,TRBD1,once,CASSSSRDRVQETQYF,TGTGCCAGCAGTTCCTCCCGGGACAGGGTTCAAGAGACCCAGTACTTC
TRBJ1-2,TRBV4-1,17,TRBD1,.,CASSQEIGEGARYGYTF,TGCGCCAGCAGCCAAGAAATAGGTGAGGGGGCCCGGTATGGCTACACCTTC
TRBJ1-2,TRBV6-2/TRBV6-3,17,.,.,CASSYIGGTRANYGYTF,TGTGCCAGCAGTTACATTGGAGGGACAAGAGCTAACTATGGCTACACCTTC
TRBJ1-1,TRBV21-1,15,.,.,CASSKVKAPDTEAFF,TGTGCCAGCAGCAAAGTTAAGGCTCCGGACACTGAAGCTTTCTTT
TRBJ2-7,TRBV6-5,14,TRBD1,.,CASNPGTGIREQYF,TGTGCCAGCAATCCCGGGACAGGGATAAGGGAGCAGTACTTC
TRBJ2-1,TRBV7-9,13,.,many,CASSLVTTNEQFF,TGTGCCAGCAGCTTAGTAACTACTAATGAGCAGTTCTTC
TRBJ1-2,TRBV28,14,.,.,CASSLPAGVVGYTF,TGTGCCAGCAGTTTACCGGCCGGTGTGGTTGGCTACACCTTC
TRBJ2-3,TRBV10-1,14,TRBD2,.,CASRESGGTDTQYF,TGCGCCAGCAGAGAAAGCGGGGGCACAGATACGCAGTATTTT
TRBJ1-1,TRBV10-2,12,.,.,CASTAGTTEAFF,TGCGCCAGCACCGCCGGGACGACCGAAGCTTTCTTT
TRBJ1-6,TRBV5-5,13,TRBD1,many,CASSLDRVTPLHF,TGTGCCAGCAGCCTGGACAGGGTGACACCCCTCCACTTT
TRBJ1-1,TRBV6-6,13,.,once,CASSYGENTEAFF,TGTGCCAGCAGTTACGGTGAGAACACTGAAGCTTTCTTT
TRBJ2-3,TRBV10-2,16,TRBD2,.,CASRAGTSSSTDTQYF,TGCGCCAGCAGGGCTGGGACTAGCTCGTCAACAGATACGCAGTATTTT
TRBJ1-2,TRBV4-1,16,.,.,CASSQEWRSSNYGYTF,TGCGCCAGCAGCCAAGAGTGGCGGAGCTCTAACTATGGCTACACCTTC
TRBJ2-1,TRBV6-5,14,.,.,CASSGLYSSNEQFF,TGTGCCAGCAGCGGACTCTACAGCTCCAATGAGCAGTTCTTC
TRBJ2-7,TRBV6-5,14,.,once,CASSQTTGLYEQYF,TGTGCCAGCAGCCAGACCACAGGGTTATACGAGCAGTACTTC
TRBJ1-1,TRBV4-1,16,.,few,CASSQMGQGPGTEAFF,TGCGCCAGCAGCCAAATGGGTCAGGGACCGGGAACTGAAGCTTTCTTT
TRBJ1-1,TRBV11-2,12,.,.,CASSLAGREAFF,TGTGCCAGCAGCTTAGCAGGCCGTGAAGCTTTCTTT
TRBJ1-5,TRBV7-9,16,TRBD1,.,CASSLGDSLSNQPQHF,TGTGCCAGCAGCTTAGGGGACAGTTTAAGCAATCAGCCCCAGCATTTT
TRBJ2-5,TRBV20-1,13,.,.,CSASLPGRETQYF,TGCAGTGCTAGTCTTCCGGGGCGAGAGACCCAGTACTTC
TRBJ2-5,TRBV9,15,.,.,CASSVVGVGTETQYF,TGTGCCAGCAGCGTAGTCGGGGTGGGTACGGAGACCCAGTACTTC
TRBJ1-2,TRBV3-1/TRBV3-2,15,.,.,CASSQGIQGNYGYTF,TGTGCCAGCAGCCAAGGAATTCAGGGTAACTATGGCTACACCTTC
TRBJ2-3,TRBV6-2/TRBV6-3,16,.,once,CASSYSGEYLTDTQYF,TGTGCCAGCAGTTACTCAGGCGAATATCTCACAGATACGCAGTATTTT
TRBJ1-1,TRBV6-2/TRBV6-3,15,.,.,CASSPTSTGGTEAFF,TGTGCCAGCAGTCCAACATCGACGGGAGGAACTGAAGCTTTCTTT
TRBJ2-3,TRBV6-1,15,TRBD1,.,CASSELKGGADTQYF,TGTGCCAGCAGTGAATTAAAAGGGGGCGCAGATACGCAGTATTTT
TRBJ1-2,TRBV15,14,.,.,CATSRDRGGDGYTF,TGTGCCACCAGCAGAGATCGAGGGGGGGATGGCTACACCTTC
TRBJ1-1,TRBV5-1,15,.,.,CASSLEEDFNTEAFF,TGCGCCAGCAGCTTGGAGGAGGACTTCAACACTGAAGCTTTCTTT
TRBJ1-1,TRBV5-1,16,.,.,CASSWTAGSMNTEAFF,TGCGCCAGCAGCTGGACAGCCGGATCCATGAACACTGAAGCTTTCTTT
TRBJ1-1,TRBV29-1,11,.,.,CSVRQGLEAFF,TGCAGCGTTAGGCAGGGCCTTGAAGCTTTCTTT
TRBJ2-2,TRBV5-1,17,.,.,CASNLGPRGRDTGELFF,TGCGCCAGCAACTTGGGCCCCAGGGGTCGGGACACCGGGGAGCTGTTTTTT
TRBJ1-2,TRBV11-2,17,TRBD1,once,CASSTPTRRQGAYGYTF,TGTGCCAGCAGCACCCCAACCCGGAGACAGGGGGCATACGGCTACACCTTC
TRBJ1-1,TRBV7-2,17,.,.,CASSFSGIGTLNTEAFF,TGTGCCAGCAGCTTCTCCGGTATTGGGACATTGAACACTGAAGCTTTCTTT
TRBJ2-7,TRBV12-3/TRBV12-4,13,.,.,CASRPDSPYEQYF,TGTGCCAGCAGACCGGACAGCCCCTACGAGCAGTACTTC